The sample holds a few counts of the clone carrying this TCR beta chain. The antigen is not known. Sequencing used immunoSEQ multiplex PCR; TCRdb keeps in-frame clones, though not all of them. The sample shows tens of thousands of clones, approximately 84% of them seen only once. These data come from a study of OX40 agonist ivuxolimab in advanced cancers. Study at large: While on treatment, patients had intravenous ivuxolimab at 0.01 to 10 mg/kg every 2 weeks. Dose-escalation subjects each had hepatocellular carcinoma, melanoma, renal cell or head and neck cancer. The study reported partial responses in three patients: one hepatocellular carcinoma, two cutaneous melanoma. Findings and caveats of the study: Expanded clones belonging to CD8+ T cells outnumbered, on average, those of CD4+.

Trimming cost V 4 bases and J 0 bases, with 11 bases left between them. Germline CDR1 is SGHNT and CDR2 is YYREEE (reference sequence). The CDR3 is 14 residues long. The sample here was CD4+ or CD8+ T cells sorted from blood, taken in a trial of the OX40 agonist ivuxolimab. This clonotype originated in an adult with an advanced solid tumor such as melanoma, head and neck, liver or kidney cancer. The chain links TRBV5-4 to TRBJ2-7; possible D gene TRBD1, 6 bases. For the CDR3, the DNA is TGTGCCAGCAGCGCGGACAGAACCTCCTACGAGCAGTACTTC. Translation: CASSADRTSYEQYF. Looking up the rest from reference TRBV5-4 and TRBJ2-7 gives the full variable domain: ETGVTQSPTHLIKTRGQQVTLRCSSQSGHNTVSWYQQALGQGPQFIFQYYREEENGRGNFPPRFSGLQFPNYSSELNVNALELDDSALYLCASSADRTSYEQYFGPGTRLTVT.